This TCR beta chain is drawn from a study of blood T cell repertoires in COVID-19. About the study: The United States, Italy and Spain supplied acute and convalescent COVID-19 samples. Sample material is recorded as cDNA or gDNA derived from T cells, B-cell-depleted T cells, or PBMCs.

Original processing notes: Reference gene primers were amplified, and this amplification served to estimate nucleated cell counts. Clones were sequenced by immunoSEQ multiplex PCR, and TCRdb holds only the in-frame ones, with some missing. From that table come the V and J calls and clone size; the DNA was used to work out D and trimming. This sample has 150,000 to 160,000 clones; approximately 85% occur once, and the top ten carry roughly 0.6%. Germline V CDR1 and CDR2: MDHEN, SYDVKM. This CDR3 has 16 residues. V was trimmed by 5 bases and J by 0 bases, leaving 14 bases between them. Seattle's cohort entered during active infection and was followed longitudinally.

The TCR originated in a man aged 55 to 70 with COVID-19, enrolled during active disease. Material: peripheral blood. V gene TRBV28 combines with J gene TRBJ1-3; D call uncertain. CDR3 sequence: CASSPRLGSSGNTIYF. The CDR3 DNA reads TGTGCCAGCAGTCCCCGCCTGGGGAGCTCTGGAAACACCATATATTTT.